A single T cell receptor beta chain is shown here with its context. Its antigen is not identified. The assay was immunoSEQ multiplex PCR, and TCRdb's table has in-frame clones only and misses some. Here the sample spans about 88,000 clones, about nine tenths being singletons. This record belongs to a study of graft-versus-host responses after intestinal transplantation. The study's findings and limits: GvH clonotypes were identified within recipient marrow, with a subset emerging first in ileum or blood.

Sample: unstimulated CD4+ T cells sorted from spleen or lymph node cells, taken before intestinal transplant. The receptor was isolated from a human donor who received an intestinal transplant.

The CDR3 protein is CATRQGVFSGYGYTF. The CDR3 region has the DNA TGTGCCACACGACAGGGAGTTTTTTCGGGCTATGGCTACACCTTC. The gene calls are TRBV19 and TRBJ1-2; TRBD1 matches at 7 bases. Trimming at V came to 10 bases and at J to 4 bases, leaving 15 bases not matched to a gene. Germline CDR1 LNHDA, CDR2 SQIVND (reference sequence). The CDR3 has 15 amino acids.